Presented here are 21 T cell receptor beta chains from one specimen sequenced in a study of blood T cells in healthy people across ages. Primed by a sample-barcoded 5' primer and a J-beta primer mix, a second PCR proceeded for about 7 to 11 cycles. TCRdb recomputed calls from the 5' RACE reads with MiXCR, one row per CDR3 protein. Of fewer than 2,000,000 distinct CDR3 sequences detected, around 42% appear once; the ten largest clones hold 20% to 25%. Sequenced sample: blood. These TCRs come from a human donor in good health.

V and J are TRBV4-3 and TRBJ2-1; 10 nucleotides agree with TRBD2. The ends lost 1 base at V and 8 bases at J; junction bases unmatched: 23. Looked up from germline, CDR1 is LGHNA and CDR2 is YSLEER. The CDR3 consists of 21 residues. CDR3 protein: CASSQVAGSGGAGGPVYEQFF. The CDR3 DNA reads TGCGCCAGCAGCCAAGTCGCCGGGAGCGGGGGGGCTGGGGGTCCCGTCTATGAGCAGTTCTTC.

J is TRBJ2-5 and V is TRBV4-1; maybe TRBD2 (5 bases). The CDR3 runs 14 residues. Looked up from germline, CDR1 is MGHRA and CDR2 is YSYEKL. With 1 base removed from V and 3 bases from J, the gap between germline ends came to 9 bases. As DNA, the CDR3 is TGCGCCAGCAGCCAAGCGGGGTTAGAAGAGACCCAGTACTTC. It encodes CASSQAGLEETQYF.

The chain is built from TRBV5-1 and TRBJ2-4; the D is unclear. Looked up from germline, CDR1 is SGHRS and CDR2 is YFSETQ. The V end was cut by 0 bases, the J end by 8 bases, with 9 bases between. The CDR3 is 13 residues long. The CDR3 region has the DNA TGCGCCAGCAGCTTGGGTGTAACAGACATTCAGTACTTC. This translates into CASSLGVTDIQYF.

This clonotype was counted only a few times. One end of the junction does not line up with germline, which may come from a read error. The chain carries TRBV4-2 and TRBJ2-1, with 7 bases that match TRBD1. The J call may be incorrect, as the DNA end agrees better with TRBJ2-7. CDR3 length: 15 amino acids. CDR1 and CDR2 (germline): LGHNA, YNFKEQ. DNA of the CDR3: TGTGCCAGCAGCCAAGAACGGGACAGTTCCTATGAGCAGTACTTC. Residues: CASSQERDSSYEQYF.

This clonotype has a handful of counts. The chain joins TRBV6-6 to TRBJ2-7; 11 bases are a match to TRBD2. The germline CDR1 and CDR2 sequences are MNHNY and SVGAGI (reference sequence). Unmatched junction bases numbered 6, after V lost 6 bases and J lost 5 bases. This CDR3 region has 14 residues. CDR3: CASSLSGGAHEQYF. Written as DNA, the CDR3 is TGTGCCAGCAGCCTTAGCGGGGGGGCTCACGAGCAGTACTTC.

The chain links TRBV12-3 or TRBV12-4 to TRBJ2-1, with 9 bases that match TRBD2. V shed 6 bases, J shed 1 base, and the junction held 7 bases outside the gene matches. The CDR3 totals 16 residues. The CDR3 nucleotides are TGTGCCAGCAGGTTCGGAGCGGGGGGTTCCTACAATGAGCAGTTCTTC. Translation: CASRFGAGGSYNEQFF.

The gene calls are TRBV27 and TRBJ2-3; 12 bases are a match to TRBD2. The CDR3 totals 14 residues. V lost 5 bases and J lost 7; bases outside the gene matches: 4. Per the germline V gene, CDR1 is MNHEY and CDR2 is SMNVEV (reference sequence). The DNA for the CDR3 is TGTGCCAGCAGTATACTAGCGGGGGGTCATACGCAGTATTTT. Protein product: CASSILAGGHTQYF.

J is TRBJ1-2 and V is TRBV24-1; TRBD1 might be the D (5 bases). Trimming pared 0 bases from V and 4 bases from J, leaving 5 bases between. Germline assignment: CDR1 KGHDR and CDR2 SFDVKD. The CDR3 sequence is 13 residues long. CDR3 region: CATSDLRGYGYTF. The CDR3 DNA sequence: TGTGCCACCAGTGATTTGAGGGGCTATGGCTACACCTTC.

The chain carries TRBV21-1 and TRBJ2-4; TRBD2, the D gene given by the table, was not confirmed from the DNA. TRBJ2-7 explains the end of the DNA better; the J call may be wrong. TRBV21-1 is reported as a pseudogene. The CDR3 consists of 11 residues. This CDR3 reads CAIRCRDEQYF. In DNA, the CDR3 is TGTGCCATACGATGCCGGGACGAGCAGTACTTC.

The rearrangement joins TRBV20-1 to TRBJ2-3; 7 bases line up with TRBD2. The CDR3 runs 15 residues. V shed 3 bases, J shed 0 bases, and the junction held 6 bases outside the gene matches. Germline assignment: CDR1 DFQATT and CDR2 SNEGSKA (reference sequence). The chain's CDR3 is CSARAGRGSTDTQYF. CDR3 bases: TGCAGTGCTAGGGCTGGGCGGGGGAGCACAGATACGCAGTATTTT.

This chain links TRBV7-2 with TRBJ2-1, with D unclear. Germline CDR1 and CDR2: SGHTA and FQGNSA. This CDR3 region has 14 residues. V lost 7 bases, J lost 6 bases, and 16 bases lay in between. The CDR3 loop reads CASNPVPDGNEQFF. The CDR3 region has the DNA TGTGCCAGCAACCCAGTGCCGGACGGCAATGAGCAGTTCTTC.

This chain links TRBV20-1 with TRBJ2-7; D not resolved. Trimming took off 6 bases at V and 5 bases at J, with 8 bases between the two ends. The germline CDR1 and CDR2 sequences are DFQATT and SNEGSKA (reference sequence). The CDR3 has 10 residues. CDR3 loop: CSAGDHEQYF. Here the CDR3 DNA reads TGCAGTGCGGGCGACCACGAGCAGTACTTC.

The chain uses TRBV5-1 and TRBJ1-4; no clear D. V shed 2 bases and J shed 6 bases, with 17 bases lying between them. The CDR3 is made up of 16 amino acids. The germline V gene has CDR1 SGHRS and CDR2 YFSETQ. CDR3 DNA: TGCGCCAGCAGCTTCGGCGGCTCCACGAGGGATGAAAAACTGTTTTTT. Translated: CASSFGGSTRDEKLFF.

This clonotype was observed once. The chain is built from TRBV5-1 and TRBJ2-7, with D tentatively TRBD2 (5 bases). There are 17 residues in the CDR3. Germline lookup yields CDR1 SGHRS and CDR2 YFSETQ. Between the trimmed V and J ends, which lost 0 bases and 1 base, there was a span of 17 bases. CDR3 region: CASSLGLLGEPSYEQYF. Here the CDR3 DNA reads TGCGCCAGCAGCTTGGGCTTACTCGGGGAGCCATCCTACGAGCAGTACTTC.

This clonotype has a handful of counts. The chain couples TRBV12-3 or TRBV12-4 to TRBJ1-2; 8 bases fit TRBD1. The CDR3 covers 14 residues. The ends lost 3 bases at V and 3 bases at J; junction bases unmatched: 3. The CDR3 sequence is CASSLRGQDYGYTF. The CDR3 DNA is TGTGCCAGCAGTTTGAGGGGACAGGACTATGGCTACACCTTC.

V is TRBV7-8 and J is TRBJ1-1, with 7 bases fitting TRBD1. The CDR3 is 14 amino acids. From germline, CDR1 is SGHVS and CDR2 FQNEAQ. V dropped 9 bases and J dropped 5; count of bases not matched to a gene: 12. The CDR3 nucleotides are TGTGCCAGTAGCGCCAGGGGGGGTTTTACTGAAGCTTTCTTT. Protein sequence: CASSARGGFTEAFF.

Written as DNA, the CDR3 is TGTGCCAGCAGTTACAATCGGATCTACAATGAGCAGTTCTTC. Protein: CASSYNRIYNEQFF. The V call is TRBV6-5, the J call TRBJ2-1, with D unresolved. Trimming cost V 2 bases and J 3 bases, with 8 bases left between them. The germline V gene encodes CDR1 MNHEY and CDR2 SVGAGI. The CDR3 sequence is 14 residues long.

The chain couples TRBV12-3 or TRBV12-4 to TRBJ2-3; tentative D call: TRBD2 (5 bases). The V gene lost 3 bases and the J gene lost 2 bases, with 12 bases spanning the gap. The CDR3 has 15 residues. CDR3 residues: CASSFSRGYTDTQYF. The CDR3 DNA follows: TGTGCCAGCAGTTTTTCACGGGGTTACACAGATACGCAGTATTTT.

This clonotype was seen a handful of times. The chain combines TRBV20-1 with TRBJ2-5; the D is unclear. V gave up 0 bases and J gave up 7 bases, with 9 bases separating them. Germline CDR1 DFQATT, CDR2 SNEGSKA (reference sequence). The CDR3 covers 12 residues. DNA for the CDR3: TGCAGTGCTAGAGATCTGGCCGGGACCCAGTACTTC. Protein: CSARDLAGTQYF.

The J gene is TRBJ1-6, the V gene TRBV5-1; 8 positions agree with TRBD1. This CDR3 region has 15 residues. Germline CDR1 and CDR2: SGHRS and YFSETQ. V shed 1 base and J 9 bases; nucleotides not matched to a gene: 6. CDR3 sequence (DNA): TGCGCCAGCAGCTTGTCCGACAGGGGTGGTTCACCCCTCCACTTT. Its translation is CASSLSDRGGSPLHF.

A few counts support this clonotype. The chain employs TRBV20-1 and TRBJ2-5, with a tentative D call TRBD1 (5 bases). CDR1 is DFQATT, CDR2 SNEGSKA, per germline (reference sequence). CDR3 length equals 13 residues. V was shortened by 3 bases and J by 1 base, with 9 bases between the two germline ends. In DNA form, the CDR3 reads TGCAGTGCTAGCCGCAGGGCCCAAGAGACCCAGTACTTC. Translating gives CSASRRAQETQYF.